This passage covers 11 T cell receptor beta chains from one sample sequenced in a study of blood T cell repertoires in COVID-19. Generated by immunoSEQ multiplex PCR, the TCRdb table keeps only in-frame clones and is missing some. The table includes 30,000 to 40,000 clones, 75% to 85% detected once. Input material: peripheral blood. These TCRs come from a woman in her sixties or seventies with acute or convalescent COVID-19.

In the case of this clone: The germline gene is not matched at one end of the junction; a read error may be the cause. The chain employs TRBV7-7 and TRBJ2-5; TRBD1 agrees at 9 bases. Germline V CDR1 and CDR2: SSHAT, FNYEAQ (reference sequence). CDR3 size: 14 residues. DNA of the CDR3: TGTGCTAGCAGCCCCACGGGGACAGGGGAGACCCAGTACTTC. It codes for CASSPTGTGETQYF.

The chain recombines TRBV7-9 with TRBJ2-7, with D uncertain. V lost 1 base and J 6 bases, leaving 13 bases between the germline ends. Germline values: CDR1 SEHNR, CDR2 FQNEAQ (reference sequence). This CDR3 contains 14 residues. The CDR3 here is CASSLGQTLGEQYF. The CDR3 DNA follows: TGTGCCAGCAGCTTAGGACAAACTCTCGGCGAGCAGTACTTC. The variable domain in full, with the rest retrieved from reference TRBV7-9 and TRBJ2-7, is DTGVSQNPRHKITKRGQNVTFRCDPISEHNRLYWYRQTLGQGPEFLTYFQNEAQLEKSRLLSDRFSAERPKGSFSTLEIQRTEQGDSAMYLCASSLGQTLGEQYFGPGTRLTVT.

This clone was seen a single time. This chain connects TRBV28 to TRBJ1-4; 10 bases map to TRBD1. This CDR3 region has 15 residues. V was pared by 0 bases and J by 5 bases, with 0 bases of the junction left unmatched. The germline gives CDR1 MDHEN, CDR2 SYDVKM. CDR3 residues: CASSLWGQGNEKLFF. CDR3 coding DNA: TGTGCCAGCAGTTTATGGGGACAGGGGAATGAAAAACTGTTTTTT.

The rearrangement uses TRBV29-1 and TRBJ1-2, with a weak D call TRBD1 (5 bases). V lost 4 bases, J lost 6 bases, and 12 bases lay in between. This CDR3 has 12 amino acids. Germline V lookup: CDR1 SQVTM, CDR2 ANQGSEA. CDR3 DNA: TGCAGCGTTGCCAGGCCAGGGCATGGCTACACCTTC. Protein: CSVARPGHGYTF.

This clone was counted only a few times. The V and J genes are TRBV6-1 and TRBJ1-1; no clear D. This CDR3 is built from 13 residues. Germline V CDR1 and CDR2: MNHNS, SASEGT. The V gene lost 3 bases and the J gene lost 4 bases, with 9 bases spanning the gap. DNA for the CDR3: TGTGCCAGCAGTGAGACCTACAGCACTGAAGCTTTCTTT. It specifies CASSETYSTEAFF.

The J gene is TRBJ2-2, the V gene TRBV15; 14 bases agree with TRBD2. With 0 bases clipped from V and 1 base from J, the junction kept 7 bases outside the gene matches. Germline CDR1 is LNHNV and CDR2 is YYDKDF (reference sequence). The CDR3 has 20 amino acids. CDR3 nucleotide sequence: TGTGCCACCAGCAGAGACGTGGGACTAGCGGGAGTTGAGAACACCGGGGAGCTGTTTTTT. Translation: CATSRDVGLAGVENTGELFF.

This chain connects TRBV5-5 to TRBJ2-5; 8 bases are a match to TRBD2. V lost 10 bases and J lost 2; bases outside the gene matches: 7. Germline V gene sequence: CDR1 SGHKS, CDR2 YYEKEE (reference sequence). This CDR3 comprises 13 residues. The CDR3 spells CAAGGAQQETQYF. The CDR3 DNA reads as TGTGCCGCCGGGGGGGCACAACAAGAGACCCAGTACTTC.

V gene TRBV10-2 combines with J gene TRBJ2-3, with TRBD2 as a possible D gene (5 bases). The CDR3 length is 14 residues. Germline V gene data show CDR1 as WSHSY and CDR2 as SAAADI. Deletions cut 6 bases from V and 6 bases from J, with 16 bases between. CDR3: CASRPFGGVDTQYF. The CDR3 DNA reads as TGCGCCAGCAGACCCTTCGGAGGCGTCGATACGCAGTATTTT.

The rearrangement uses TRBV4-1 and TRBJ1-6; no clear D gene. Deletions cut 1 base from V and 6 bases from J, with 7 bases between. CDR1 and CDR2 (germline): MGHRA, YSYEKL. CDR3 length: 14 amino acids. CDR3 residues: CASSQGPGNSPLHF. The CDR3 DNA sequence: TGCGCCAGCAGCCAAGGCCCGGGTAATTCACCCCTCCACTTT.

V and J are TRBV7-7 and TRBJ2-5; maybe TRBD1 (5 bases). Germline V gene lookup returns CDR1 SSHAT and CDR2 FNYEAQ (reference sequence). With 4 bases removed from V and 5 bases from J, the gap between germline ends came to 11 bases. CDR3 length: 13 amino acids. This CDR3 reads CASSSLPGETQYF. The CDR3 bases are TGTGCCAGCAGCTCCCTCCCAGGGGAGACCCAGTACTTC.

A single count supports this clone. The chain combines TRBV3-1 (or the pseudogene TRBV3-2) with TRBJ2-7; tentative D call: TRBD1 (5 bases). The V gene lost 1 base and the J gene lost 2 bases, with 12 bases spanning the gap. Germline V gene data show CDR1 as LGHDT and CDR2 as YNNKEL (reference sequence). This CDR3 comprises 15 residues. The CDR3 reads CASSQALQGTYEQYF. DNA for the CDR3: TGTGCCAGCAGCCAAGCCTTGCAGGGAACCTACGAGCAGTACTTC.